This passage covers 22 T cell receptor beta chains from one sample sequenced in a study of blood T cell repertoires in COVID-19. The repertoire was sequenced with immunoSEQ multiplex PCR; TCRdb's copy has only in-frame clones and lacks some. The table lists 70,000 to 95,000 clones, just over 85% of them singletons. The sequenced material came from peripheral blood. The receptor set was obtained from a woman aged 80 or over with acute or convalescent COVID-19.

This clone was detected a few times. This chain uses TRBV5-4 with TRBJ2-3; TRBD1 agrees at 9 bases. The CDR3 is 15 amino acids. Germline trimming cut 4 bases from V and 2 bases from J; bases unmatched to any gene: 5. Germline V gene sequence: CDR1 SGHNT, CDR2 YYREEE (reference sequence). CDR3 in amino acids: CASSETGGATDTQYF. The CDR3 DNA is TGTGCCAGCAGCGAAACAGGGGGCGCCACAGATACGCAGTATTTT.

J is TRBJ2-7 and V is TRBV19; D not resolved. The V end was cut by 2 bases, the J end by 5 bases, with 19 bases between. Germline V gene lookup returns CDR1 LNHDA and CDR2 SQIVND (reference sequence). CDR3 length: 16 amino acids. CDR3 sequence reads: CASSIIGFGPKNEQYF. In DNA form, the CDR3 reads TGTGCCAGTAGTATAATAGGATTTGGGCCGAAAAACGAGCAGTACTTC. Variable domain in full (rest from reference TRBV19 and TRBJ2-7): DGGITQSPKYLFRKEGQNVTLSCEQNLNHDAMYWYRQDPGQGLRLIYYSQIVNDFQKGDIAEGYSVSREKKESFPLTVTSAQKNPTAFYLCASSIIGFGPKNEQYFGPGTRLTVT.

The chain joins TRBV5-6 to TRBJ1-1, with a tentative D call TRBD1 (5 bases). CDR1 and CDR2 (germline): SGHDT, YYEEEE. Trimming took 4 bases from V and 1 from J, leaving 8 bases between them. This CDR3 has 13 amino acids. CDR3 loop: CASSTGQNTEAFF. CDR3 nucleotides: TGTGCCAGCAGCACAGGACAGAACACTGAAGCTTTCTTT.

Only one count was recorded for this clone. The chain has TRBV19 and TRBJ1-2, with 10 positions matching TRBD1. The CDR3 contains 14 residues. The V and J ends lost 6 bases and 4 bases, in that order; junction bases with no gene match: 5. Per germline, CDR1 LNHDA and CDR2 SQIVND (reference sequence). This CDR3 reads CASRLRDRGYGYTF. The CDR3, as DNA: TGTGCCAGTAGATTGAGGGACAGGGGCTATGGCTACACCTTC.

The chain joins TRBV30 to TRBJ1-1, with D perhaps matching TRBD1 (5 bases). With 2 bases removed from V and 1 base from J, the gap between germline ends came to 11 bases. The CDR3 has 14 amino acids. Germline V gene sequence: CDR1 GTSNPN, CDR2 SVGIG (reference sequence). The CDR3 region has the DNA TGTGCCTGGAGTCCTCAGGGTTCGAACACTGAAGCTTTCTTT. Its translation is CAWSPQGSNTEAFF.

This chain connects TRBV5-1 to TRBJ2-7; TRBD2 might be the D (6 bases). Germline V gene sequence: CDR1 SGHRS, CDR2 YFSETQ. Trimming left V 0 bases short and J 6 bases short, with 16 bases between. This CDR3 is 15 amino acids long. CDR3 amino acids: CASSLALGGMVEQYF. The CDR3 DNA sequence: TGCGCCAGCAGCTTGGCCCTGGGCGGGATGGTCGAGCAGTACTTC.

The chain is built from TRBV4-3 and TRBJ2-1; 8 nucleotides align to TRBD2. V was pared by 0 bases and J by 2 bases, with 9 bases of the junction left unmatched. CDR3 length: 18 amino acids. Germline V CDR1 and CDR2: LGHNA, YSLEER. The CDR3 nucleotides are TGCGCCAGCAGCCAAGAATCCGCGAGACTAGCGACCTACAATGAGCAGTTCTTC. It encodes CASSQESARLATYNEQFF.

The V call is TRBV7-3, the J call TRBJ1-1; possibly TRBD1 for D (5 bases). Trimming stripped 0 bases from V and 0 bases from J, with 5 bases between. CDR3 length: 14 amino acids. Per the germline V gene, CDR1 is SGHTA and CDR2 is FQGTGA. The CDR3 is CASSLTGVNTEAFF. CDR3 nucleotides: TGTGCCAGCAGCTTAACAGGGGTGAACACTGAAGCTTTCTTT.

V and J are TRBV6-5 and TRBJ2-5, with a tentative D call TRBD2 (5 bases). Germline lookup yields CDR1 MNHEY and CDR2 SVGAGI. V gave up 2 bases and J gave up 1 base, with 5 bases separating them. The CDR3 contains 13 residues. This CDR3 reads CASSYRGQETQYF. The CDR3, as DNA: TGTGCCAGCAGTTACCGGGGCCAAGAGACCCAGTACTTC.

The chain recombines TRBV7-9 with TRBJ1-5; D not resolved. CDR3 length equals 14 residues. Trimming removed 1 base from V and 4 bases from J, with 8 bases in between. Germline CDR1 and CDR2: SEHNR and FQNEAQ (reference sequence). CDR3 nucleotide sequence: TGTGCCAGCAGCTTAGGCGGAGCAAATCAGCCCCAGCATTTT. It codes for CASSLGGANQPQHF.

This sequence joins TRBV6-7 and TRBJ1-1, with D possibly matching TRBD1 (6 bases). TRBV6-7 is marked as an open reading frame, function uncertain. V was shortened by 9 bases and J by 4 bases, with 21 bases between the two germline ends. The CDR3 extends over 15 amino acids. As DNA, the CDR3 is TGTGCCAGTCCCGCTGCGGGGGCGGTAAGCACTGAAGCTTTCTTT. It specifies CASPAAGAVSTEAFF.

The V call is TRBV19, the J call TRBJ2-1; 7 bases fit TRBD1. Germline lookup yields CDR1 LNHDA and CDR2 SQIVND (reference sequence). The V segment lost 5 bases and the J segment 4 bases; nucleotides outside the gene matches: 5. The CDR3 extends over 14 amino acids. The CDR3 nucleotides are TGTGCCAGTAGTCCGGGGACAGATTACAATGAGCAGTTCTTC. This sequence encodes CASSPGTDYNEQFF.

Points on this clone: The sample holds other DNA sequences that translate to the same CDR3. The rearrangement links TRBV5-1 to TRBJ2-1; D is unclear. Germline lookup yields CDR1 SGHRS and CDR2 YFSETQ. Trimming pared 0 bases from V and 0 bases from J, leaving 7 bases between. The CDR3 has 15 amino acids. The DNA for the CDR3 is TGCGCCAGCAGCTTGGACACAAGCTCCTACAATGAGCAGTTCTTC. Amino acid sequence: CASSLDTSSYNEQFF.

V gene TRBV7-5 combines with J gene TRBJ2-4; the DNA was not compared with TRBD1, the D call given in the table. TRBV7-5 is deemed a pseudogene. CDR3 size: 16 residues. The CDR3: CARSWWDMLSKNIQYF. CDR3 bases: TGTGCCAGAAGCTGGTGGGACATGTTATCCAAAAACATTCAGTACTTC.

A few counts support this clone. This chain uses TRBV5-4 with TRBJ2-5; 8 bases align to TRBD2. The CDR3 is 15 amino acids. V lost 2 bases and J lost 2; bases outside the gene matches: 5. The germline gives CDR1 SGHNT, CDR2 YYREEE (reference sequence). The CDR3 spells CASSFAGTRQETQYF. CDR3 nucleotide sequence: TGTGCCAGCAGCTTCGCCGGGACTAGGCAAGAGACCCAGTACTTC.

The rearrangement joins TRBV7-2 to TRBJ2-5, with 13 positions matching TRBD2. Germline CDR1 SGHTA, CDR2 FQGNSA. The junction had 2 bases not matched to a gene; V was cut back by 5 bases and J by 2 bases. This CDR3 has 15 residues. The CDR3 nucleotides read TGTGCCAGCAGCCTGGGACTAGCGGGGCAAGAGACCCAGTACTTC. This translates into CASSLGLAGQETQYF. Looking up the rest from reference TRBV7-2 and TRBJ2-5 gives the full variable domain: GAGVSQSPSNKVTEKGKDVELRCDPISGHTALYWYRQSLGQGLEFLIYFQGNSAPDKSGLPSDRFSAERTGGSVSTLTIQRTQQEDSAVYLCASSLGLAGQETQYFGPGTRLLVL.

The chain joins TRBV6-1 to TRBJ1-4, with a possible D match to TRBD1 (6 bases). The CDR3 is made up of 17 amino acids. V lost 4 bases to trimming and J lost 3 bases, with 18 bases between them. CDR1 is MNHNS and CDR2 is SASEGT in the germline V gene. The CDR3 loop is CASSGGFYRAANEKLFF. CDR3 in DNA: TGTGCCAGCAGTGGAGGTTTCTACAGGGCCGCTAATGAAAAACTGTTTTTT.

The chain employs TRBV5-6 and TRBJ1-3; D might be TRBD1 (5 bases). Per germline, CDR1 SGHDT and CDR2 YYEEEE. This CDR3 has 14 residues. V lost 2 bases to trimming and J lost 2 bases, with 8 bases between them. CDR3 in amino acids: CASSLGVTGNTIYF. The CDR3 DNA sequence: TGTGCCAGCAGCTTAGGGGTTACTGGAAACACCATATATTTT.

This clone appeared once. V is TRBV4-1 and J is TRBJ2-1; D not resolved. The germline V and J ends were trimmed by 1 base and 7 bases, with 20 bases remaining between them. This CDR3 is 17 amino acids long. Germline loops: CDR1 MGHRA, CDR2 YSYEKL. CDR3 in amino acids: CASSQGSGAAVRNEQFF. For the CDR3, the DNA is TGCGCCAGCAGCCAAGGGAGTGGTGCGGCGGTACGTAATGAGCAGTTCTTC.

This clone appeared once. The CDR3 reads CASSPGSNPYGYTF. DNA for the CDR3: TGTGCCAGCAGCCCGGGGTCTAACCCCTATGGCTACACCTTC. This rearrangement joins TRBV6-5 to TRBJ1-2; no clear D gene. CDR1 is MNHEY, CDR2 SVGAGI, per germline. The CDR3 runs 14 residues. Trimming removed 6 bases at V and 4 bases at J, with 15 bases between.

The V and J genes are TRBV7-2 and TRBJ2-1; 9 bases are a match to TRBD1. CDR1 and CDR2 from the germline V gene are SGHTA and FQGNSA. This CDR3 is built from 15 residues. The ends lost 3 bases at V and 8 bases at J; junction bases unmatched: 8. This chain's CDR3 is CASSLSTGGWDEQFF. CDR3 sequence (DNA): TGTGCCAGCAGCTTGAGCACAGGGGGCTGGGATGAGCAGTTCTTC.

This clone was detected a few times. The J gene is TRBJ1-1, the V gene TRBV30; D perhaps matches TRBD1 (6 bases). Germline CDR1 reads GTSNPN; CDR2 reads SVGIG (reference sequence). The V end was cut by 3 bases, the J end by 3 bases, with 14 bases between. CDR3 length: 14 residues. The CDR3 nucleotides are TGTGCCTGGAGCCAACAGGGTCGGGACACTGAAGCTTTCTTT. Translating it yields CAWSQQGRDTEAFF.